Below, 27 T cell receptor beta chains from the same sample are listed, as sequenced in a study of T cells expressing NK-cell markers. TCRdb re-called the 5' RACE reads; every CDR3 protein appears as one record, without DNA. This table holds 550,000 or so distinct CDR3 sequences. Sequencing input: blood T cells: a sorted CD56 or NKG2C T cell subset, CD4+ or CD8+ T cells, or bulk PBMC T cells (not recorded which). The receptor set was obtained from a man aged 18 to 30 in good health.

The genes are TRBV7-3 and TRBJ2-3. The CDR3 sequence is 15 residues long. Germline lookup yields CDR1 SGHTA and CDR2 FQGTGA. CDR3 residues: CASSFSGAYTDTQYF.

V is TRBV30 and J is TRBJ1-6; the TCRdb call, TRBD1, lacks DNA for checking. The CDR3 is 15 amino acids. Germline CDR1 reads GTSNPN; CDR2 reads SVGIG (reference sequence). CDR3: CAWSGQGRIHSPLHF.

The rearrangement uses TRBV19 and TRBJ2-1; without DNA, the TCRdb call of TRBD1 cannot be checked. The CDR3 contains 14 residues. Germline values: CDR1 LNHDA, CDR2 SQIVND (reference sequence). The CDR3 is CASRRQGASNEQFF. The whole variable domain, remainder taken from reference TRBV19 and TRBJ2-1, is DGGITQSPKYLFRKEGQNVTLSCEQNLNHDAMYWYRQDPGQGLRLIYYSQIVNDFQKGDIAEGYSVSREKKESFPLTVTSAQKNPTAFYLCASRRQGASNEQFFGPGTRLTVL.

The V gene is TRBV29-1, the J gene TRBJ2-1. The CDR3 covers 14 residues. The germline V gene encodes CDR1 SQVTM and CDR2 ANQGSEA. The CDR3: CSVEDRFLGNEQFF.

The V gene is TRBV6-1, the J gene TRBJ2-5; the D call from TCRdb, TRBD2, cannot be confirmed without DNA. The CDR3 loop spans 15 amino acids. Germline CDR1 MNHNS, CDR2 SASEGT. CDR3 protein: CASTSPREGWETQYF.

This sequence joins TRBV4-1 and TRBJ2-1; lacking DNA, the TRBD2 call made by TCRdb goes unchecked. The CDR3 spans 19 residues. Germline lookup yields CDR1 MGHRA and CDR2 YSYEKL. CDR3 in amino acids: CASSQTSLSGGTRDNEQFF.

The rearrangement links TRBV28 to TRBJ2-1; TCRdb outputs TRBD1, but without DNA this stays unchecked. Germline V gene lookup returns CDR1 MDHEN and CDR2 SYDVKM. This CDR3 comprises 15 residues. The CDR3 loop reads CASSLNTGLDNEQFF.

This sequence joins TRBV6-1 and TRBJ2-7; the D gene TCRdb calls, TRBD2, cannot be checked with no DNA. The CDR3 loop spans 16 amino acids. Germline CDR1 is MNHNS and CDR2 is SASEGT. This CDR3 is CASSLGEGRFVYEQYF.

The chain uses TRBV5-1 and TRBJ2-1; the TCRdb call, TRBD2, lacks DNA for checking. This CDR3 contains 16 residues. Looked up from germline, CDR1 is SGHRS and CDR2 is YFSETQ. CDR3: CASKAAGLAGYNEQFF.

The chain is built from TRBV11-2 and TRBJ2-6; TCRdb lists TRBD2, though no DNA is available to test this call. Germline lookup yields CDR1 SGHAT and CDR2 FQNNGV. This CDR3 contains 18 residues. CDR3 in amino acids: CASSLLRGLPSGANVLTF.

J is TRBJ2-3 and V is TRBV20-1; TCRdb's D call of TRBD2 is untestable without DNA. Germline V gene lookup returns CDR1 DFQATT and CDR2 SNEGSKA (reference sequence). The CDR3 has 13 amino acids. The CDR3 region is CSAGAGATDTQYF.

The chain is built from TRBV29-1 and TRBJ1-1. Germline V gene lookup returns CDR1 SQVTM and CDR2 ANQGSEA. The CDR3 is made up of 11 amino acids. The CDR3 reads CSVSEAVRPFF. The whole variable domain, remainder taken from reference TRBV29-1 and TRBJ1-1, is SAVISQKPSRDICQRGTSLTIQCQVDSQVTMMFWYRQQPGQSLTLIATANQGSEATYESGFVIDKFPISRPNLTFSTLTVSNMSPEDSSIYLCSVSEAVRPFFGQGTRLTVV.

The chain uses TRBV5-6 and TRBJ2-1; TCRdb returns TRBD2, unconfirmable since there is no DNA. Germline CDR1 reads SGHDT; CDR2 reads YYEEEE. The CDR3 is 16 residues long. CDR3 protein: CASSRLAGGNYNEQFF.

The chain links TRBV12-3 or TRBV12-4 to TRBJ2-3; the D call of TRBD2 rests on TCRdb alone, since no DNA is present to check it. The CDR3 runs 14 residues. CDR3 sequence reads: CASTSDGPTDTQYF.

The chain carries TRBV20-1 and TRBJ2-1; the D gene TCRdb calls, TRBD1, cannot be checked with no DNA. Germline V gene lookup returns CDR1 DFQATT and CDR2 SNEGSKA (reference sequence). The CDR3 is 14 residues long. CDR3 amino acids: CSAGQGVGYNEQFF.

The rearrangement uses TRBV12-3 or TRBV12-4 and TRBJ1-2; TCRdb's assignment of TRBD1 cannot be checked, as there is no DNA. This CDR3 region has 14 residues. The CDR3 loop is CASSPGGANYGYTF.

The V and J genes are TRBV20-1 and TRBJ1-3; TCRdb's D call of TRBD1 is untestable without DNA. The CDR3 runs to 12 residues. Germline lookup yields CDR1 DFQATT and CDR2 SNEGSKA (reference sequence). This CDR3 reads CSAGQGGNTIYF.

The chain uses TRBV18 and TRBJ2-7; as DNA is missing, the TRBD1 call by TCRdb cannot be tested. This CDR3 has 15 residues. The germline gives CDR1 KGHSH, CDR2 LQKENI. This CDR3 is CASSPNGTRSYEQYF.

The chain recombines TRBV27 with TRBJ2-7; TCRdb returns TRBD2, unconfirmable since there is no DNA. Germline values: CDR1 MNHEY, CDR2 SMNVEV (reference sequence). This CDR3 region has 14 residues. This CDR3 is CASSQLAGHYEQYF.

The chain uses TRBV19 and TRBJ2-3; TCRdb gives TRBD2 as the D gene, but with no DNA this cannot be confirmed. The CDR3 runs 17 residues. Germline CDR1 and CDR2: LNHDA and SQIVND (reference sequence). The CDR3 spells CASSTSRTSGNTDTQYF.

The chain carries TRBV12-3 or TRBV12-4 and TRBJ1-2. CDR3 size: 15 residues. This CDR3 reads CASSSLGPSVHGYTF.

This chain uses TRBV12-3 or TRBV12-4 with TRBJ2-6; TCRdb reports TRBD2, a call that lacks DNA to check it against. The CDR3 runs 16 residues. This CDR3 reads CASRAPLVPGANVLTF.

The chain couples TRBV5-1 to TRBJ2-1; the D gene TCRdb calls, TRBD1, cannot be checked with no DNA. The length of the CDR3 is 16 residues. Per the germline V gene, CDR1 is SGHRS and CDR2 is YFSETQ. The CDR3 sequence is CASSFPEGSPNNEQFF. The entire variable domain, with the rest obtained from reference TRBV5-1 and TRBJ2-1, is as follows: KAGVTQTPRYLIKTRGQQVTLSCSPISGHRSVSWYQQTPGQGLQFLFEYFSETQRNKGNFPGRFSGRQFSNSRSEMNVSTLELGDSALYLCASSFPEGSPNNEQFFGPGTRLTVL.

V usage is TRBV11-2 and J usage is TRBJ2-3; TCRdb lists TRBD1, though no DNA is available to test this call. CDR1 SGHAT and CDR2 FQNNGV come from the germline V gene. The CDR3 spans 19 residues. The CDR3 sequence is CASSHMIGRGLVRTDTQYF.

This chain uses TRBV5-1 with TRBJ2-1; the D call of TRBD2 rests on TCRdb alone, since no DNA is present to check it. CDR3 length: 15 amino acids. Germline V gene lookup returns CDR1 SGHRS and CDR2 YFSETQ. CDR3: CASSQGPTTYNEQFF. Looking up the rest from reference TRBV5-1 and TRBJ2-1 gives the full variable domain: KAGVTQTPRYLIKTRGQQVTLSCSPISGHRSVSWYQQTPGQGLQFLFEYFSETQRNKGNFPGRFSGRQFSNSRSEMNVSTLELGDSALYLCASSQGPTTYNEQFFGPGTRLTVL.

The chain couples TRBV7-6 to TRBJ2-1; as DNA is missing, the TRBD2 call by TCRdb cannot be tested. CDR1 is SGHVS and CDR2 is FNYEAQ in the germline V gene. CDR3 length equals 19 residues. This CDR3 reads CASSLASLSGLADRTEQFF.

CDR3 in amino acids: CASATSGAYNEQFF. The rearrangement uses TRBV12-3 or TRBV12-4 and TRBJ2-1; checking the TCRdb D call of TRBD2 is not possible without DNA. The CDR3 is 14 amino acids.